This T cell receptor beta chain emerged from a study of T cell responses to AZD1222 COVID-19 vaccine. Study information: Second-dose groups at about 4 or about 12 weeks were pooled.

Profiled with immunoSEQ multiplex PCR; TCRdb holds only in-frame clones, not every one. The sample shows 130,000 or so clones, around 92% of them seen only once. Study-wide results and limits: The donors showed a predominance of white British ancestry and of females, with possible underestimation of clonal diversity. Baseline testing showed seropositivity in only five or six AZD1222 recipients.

The CDR3 extends over 15 amino acids. The germline CDR1 and CDR2 sequences are SGHNT and YYREEE (reference sequence). V was trimmed by 3 bases and J by 0 bases, leaving 12 bases between them. Turning to this clone: Its specificity is not known.

The clonotype comes from an adult in good health. The sample consisted of peripheral blood, taken on day 0 of AZD1222 vaccination. The rearrangement links TRBV5-4 to TRBJ1-2, with no clear D. This CDR3 reads CASSSRDLANYGYTF. DNA for the CDR3: TGTGCCAGCAGCTCTCGAGACTTAGCTAACTATGGCTACACCTTC.